The sequence of this T cell receptor (beta chain) was determined in a study of breast tumors, draining lymph nodes, adjacent tissues. About this clonotype itself: The antigen is undetermined.

Study-wide findings and caveats: Tumors had less TCR diversity than lymph nodes, more than nontumor tissue.

The lymph nodes were axillary draining lymph nodes from breast cancer patients. The length of the CDR3 is 13 residues. CDR1 is SNHLY, CDR2 FYNNEI, per germline. V was cut by 6 bases and J by 7 bases, with 15 bases left in between. TCRdb re-called the multiplex PCR reads through MiXCR, storing one row per CDR3 protein. The data show under 250,000 distinct CDR3 sequences, 32% seen once. Sequencing used axillary lymph node tissue. This TCR came from a female donor with breast cancer. Some clones in this sample may be carry-over from other donors' samples. The genes are TRBV2 and TRBJ1-2; perhaps TRBD1 as D (6 bases). The CDR3 bases are TGTGCCAGCAGACAACAGGGATGGATTGGCTACACCTTC. Translation gives CASRQQGWIGYTF.